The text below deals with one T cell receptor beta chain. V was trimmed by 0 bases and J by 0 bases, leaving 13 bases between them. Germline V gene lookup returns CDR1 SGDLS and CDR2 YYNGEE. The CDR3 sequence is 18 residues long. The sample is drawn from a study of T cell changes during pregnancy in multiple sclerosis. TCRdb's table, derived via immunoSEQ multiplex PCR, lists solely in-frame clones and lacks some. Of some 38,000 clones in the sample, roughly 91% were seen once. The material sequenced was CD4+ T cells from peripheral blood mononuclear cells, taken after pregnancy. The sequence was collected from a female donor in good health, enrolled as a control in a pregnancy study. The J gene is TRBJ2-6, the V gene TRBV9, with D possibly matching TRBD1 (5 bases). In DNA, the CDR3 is TGTGCCAGCAGCGTAGCGTATCAGGGCTTCTCTGGGGCCAACGTCCTGACTTTC. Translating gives CASSVAYQGFSGANVLTF. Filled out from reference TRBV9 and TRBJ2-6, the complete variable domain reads DSGVTQTPKHLITATGQRVTLRCSPRSGDLSVYWYQQSLDQGLQFLIQYYNGEERAKGNILERFSAQQFPDLHSELNLSSLELGDSALYFCASSVAYQGFSGANVLTFGAGSRLTVL.